This T cell receptor beta chain was captured by sequencing in a study of T cell repertoires in cytomegalovirus infection. Each CDR3 protein is one row after TCRdb ran MiXCR on the reads. The sample has roughly 150,000 distinct CDR3 sequences, about a fifth seen once. This clonotype was seen more than once but under ten times. No antigen is known for it. The CDR3 covers 14 residues. Deletions cut 5 bases from V and 0 bases from J, with 8 bases between. Germline V lookup: CDR1 SGHTA, CDR2 FQGNSA. The sequenced sample was CD8+ T cells from cultured PBMCs, obtained from culture after CMV antigen stimulation. This TCR was recovered from a human donor in good health (CMV status not recorded). Some clones in this sample may be carry-over from other donors' samples. The chain uses TRBV7-2 and TRBJ1-3; the D is unclear. CDR3 region: CASSLSPSGNTIYF. The CDR3 DNA is TGTGCCAGCAGCCTTTCGCCCTCTGGAAACACCATATATTTT.